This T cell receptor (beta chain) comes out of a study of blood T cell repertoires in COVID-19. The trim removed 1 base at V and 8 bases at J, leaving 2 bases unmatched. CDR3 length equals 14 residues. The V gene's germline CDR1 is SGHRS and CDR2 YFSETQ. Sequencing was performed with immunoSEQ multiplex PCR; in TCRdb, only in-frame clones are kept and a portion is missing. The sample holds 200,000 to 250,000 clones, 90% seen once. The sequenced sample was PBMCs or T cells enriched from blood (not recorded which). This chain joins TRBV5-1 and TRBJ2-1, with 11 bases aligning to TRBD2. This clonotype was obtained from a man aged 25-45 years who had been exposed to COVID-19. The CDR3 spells CASSLTSGGHEQFF. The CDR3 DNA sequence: TGCGCCAGCAGCTTGACTAGCGGGGGACATGAGCAGTTCTTC.